This entry is about one TCR beta chain. This sample is drawn from a study of blood T cell repertoires in COVID-19. In the study overall: Sites in the United States, Italy and Spain provided acute and convalescent COVID-19 samples. PBMCs, B-cell-depleted T cells, or T cells provided the cDNA or gDNA that made up the material.

V lost 4 bases and J lost 5; bases outside the gene matches: 12. Germline loops: CDR1 SGDLS, CDR2 YYNGEE. The CDR3 covers 16 residues. TCRdb's copy holds only in-frame clones and misses some; the assay was immunoSEQ multiplex PCR. The sample consists of 40,000 to 50,000 clones, around 87% of them appearing once. The rearrangement uses TRBV9 and TRBJ2-5, with 9 bases identical to TRBD1. This clonotype originated in a man aged 40-50 years with active COVID-19. Sequences were obtained from peripheral blood. CDR3 nucleotide sequence: TGTGCCAGCAGCTTACCTCCCGGGACAGGGAGGGAGACCCAGTACTTC. Amino acid sequence: CASSLPPGTGRETQYF.